The TCR beta chain described here comes from a study of cytomegalovirus exposure and HLA in healthy donors. Looking at the study overall: An earlier analysis found under 130 million unique TCR beta sequences from around 180 million T cells. Study observations and caveats: According to reports, the classifier identified cytomegalovirus status with high specificity and sensitivity.

Only one count was recorded for this clone. As yet, its antigen is unknown. CDR1 is LNHDA and CDR2 is SQIVND in the germline V gene (reference sequence). The length of the CDR3 is 12 residues. Trimming removed 5 bases at V and 7 bases at J, with 9 bases between. The study ran its PCR with 60 Vbeta and 13 Jbeta primers. TCRdb's table, derived via immunoSEQ multiplex PCR, lists solely in-frame clones and lacks some. The sample gives 250,000 or so clones, 80% to 95% of which show up once; about 1.7% is in the top ten. The sequenced sample consisted of PBMCs. The chain couples TRBV19 to TRBJ2-1, with a possible D match to TRBD1 (5 bases). The clonotype comes from a girl aged 2-9 years in good health and CMV-seronegative. The CDR3, as DNA: TGTGCCAGTAGTGTCAGGGTAAATGAGCAGTTCTTC. The encoded protein is CASSVRVNEQFF. Full variable domain (missing parts from reference TRBV19 and TRBJ2-1): DGGITQSPKYLFRKEGQNVTLSCEQNLNHDAMYWYRQDPGQGLRLIYYSQIVNDFQKGDIAEGYSVSREKKESFPLTVTSAQKNPTAFYLCASSVRVNEQFFGPGTRLTVL.